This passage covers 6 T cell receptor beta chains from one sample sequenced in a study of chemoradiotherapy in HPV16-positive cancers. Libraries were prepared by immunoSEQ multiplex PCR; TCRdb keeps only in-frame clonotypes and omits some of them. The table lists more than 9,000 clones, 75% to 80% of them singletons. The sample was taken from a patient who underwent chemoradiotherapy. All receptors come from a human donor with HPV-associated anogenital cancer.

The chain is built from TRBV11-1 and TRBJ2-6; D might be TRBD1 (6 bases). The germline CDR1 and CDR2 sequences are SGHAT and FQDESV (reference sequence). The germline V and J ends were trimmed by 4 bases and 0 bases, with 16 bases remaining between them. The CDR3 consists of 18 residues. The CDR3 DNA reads TGTGCCAGCAGCTCCCCCGGGACAACCTACTCTGGGGCCAACGTCCTGACTTTC. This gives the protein CASSSPGTTYSGANVLTF.

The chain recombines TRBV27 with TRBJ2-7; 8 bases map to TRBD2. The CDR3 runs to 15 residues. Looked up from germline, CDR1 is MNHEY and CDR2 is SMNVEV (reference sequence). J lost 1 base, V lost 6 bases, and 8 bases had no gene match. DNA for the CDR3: TGTGCCAGCAGGGGAAGCGGGAGTCGATCCTACGAGCAGTACTTC. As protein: CASRGSGSRSYEQYF.

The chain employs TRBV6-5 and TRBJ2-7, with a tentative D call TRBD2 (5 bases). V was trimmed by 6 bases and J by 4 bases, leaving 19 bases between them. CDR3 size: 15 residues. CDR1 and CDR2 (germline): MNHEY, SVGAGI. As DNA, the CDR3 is TGTGCCAGCAGCCCACCTCCGGGATCGCGATACGAGCAGTACTTC. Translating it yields CASSPPPGSRYEQYF.

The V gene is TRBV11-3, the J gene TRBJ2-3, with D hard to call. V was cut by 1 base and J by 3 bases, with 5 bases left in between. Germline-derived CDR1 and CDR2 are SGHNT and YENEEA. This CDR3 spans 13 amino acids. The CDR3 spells CASSLVATDTQYF. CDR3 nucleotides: TGTGCCAGCAGCTTAGTCGCGACAGATACGCAGTATTTT.

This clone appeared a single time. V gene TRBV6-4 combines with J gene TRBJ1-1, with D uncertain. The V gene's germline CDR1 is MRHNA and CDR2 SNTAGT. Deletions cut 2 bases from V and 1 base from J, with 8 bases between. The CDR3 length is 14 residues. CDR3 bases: TGTGCCAGCAGTGACACCAACAGGAACACTGAAGCTTTCTTT. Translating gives CASSDTNRNTEAFF.

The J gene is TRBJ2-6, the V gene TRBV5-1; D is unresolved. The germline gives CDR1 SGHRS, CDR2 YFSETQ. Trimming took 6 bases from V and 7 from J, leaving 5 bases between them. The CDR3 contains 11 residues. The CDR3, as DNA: TGCGCCAGCACCGATGCCAACGTCCTGACTTTC. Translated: CASTDANVLTF.